This T cell receptor (beta chain) was sequenced in a study of graft-versus-host responses after intestinal transplantation. Looking at the study overall: Each patient got anti-thymocyte globulin induction, then tacrolimus and steroids for roughly 3 years.

Overall study results and limits: Peak GvH clone levels in circulation were associated with early post-transplant HvG declines. Marrow from the recipient contained GvH clones, some of which had appeared first in ileum or blood.

The repertoire was sequenced with immunoSEQ multiplex PCR; TCRdb's copy has only in-frame clones and lacks some. Of just under 65,000 clones detected, approximately 90% appear once; the ten largest clones hold roughly 1.6%. The CDR3 is 13 residues long. CDR1 and CDR2 from the germline V gene are MDHEN and SYDVKM. V was pared by 6 bases and J by 5 bases, with 11 bases between. Only a few counts were recorded for this clone. As yet, its antigen is unknown. The receptor's source is a human donor who was the organ donor for an intestinal transplant. This chain joins TRBV28 and TRBJ1-5; D remains ambiguous. The sample in question was unstimulated CD8+ T cells sorted from spleen or lymph node cells, obtained before transplant. The CDR3: CASSSYGDQPQHF. The DNA of the CDR3 is TGTGCCAGCAGCAGTTACGGGGATCAGCCCCAGCATTTT.